This TCR beta chain was recorded in a study of blood T cell repertoires in COVID-19. Study-level background: Whether acute or convalescent, the COVID-19 samples came from the United States, Italy and Spain. T cells, B-cell-depleted T cells, or PBMCs supplied cDNA or gDNA.

Germline CDR1 and CDR2: SNHLY and FYNNEI. The CDR3 covers 13 residues. V dropped 7 bases and J dropped 8 bases, with 15 bases sitting between them. The authors' processing: Amplification with reference gene primers provided the estimates of nucleated cell counts. Measured with immunoSEQ multiplex PCR; TCRdb has only the in-frame clones, and not every one. For V, J and clone size, that table is used; D and trimming come from the DNA. Among tens of thousands of clones listed, 60% to 80% were seen once. The sequence came from a woman in her 70s with acute or convalescent COVID-19. The V call is TRBV2, the J call TRBJ2-1; D perhaps matches TRBD1 (5 bases). Sequencing was performed on peripheral blood. The DNA for the CDR3 is TGTGCCAGCAACCGTCAAATAGGGGATGAGCAGTTCTTC. Encoded protein: CASNRQIGDEQFF.